This T cell receptor beta chain derives from a study of shared clonotypes between healthy human individuals. Overall study findings and caveats: Clonotypes that were shared across a handful of donors made up around 5% of naive CD4 clonotypes. Donor clonotype sharing was expected to depend on sequencing depth.

Only in-frame clones appear in the TCRdb table, and some are missing; sequencing was by immunoSEQ multiplex PCR. The sample has 2,500,000 or so clones; 85% to 95% are singletons. With regard to this clone: Its antigen is unidentified.

Germline values: CDR1 SGHKS, CDR2 YYEKEE (reference sequence). The CDR3 is 15 amino acids. The ends were cut back, 1 base at V and 4 bases at J, with 14 bases in the middle. The clonotype comes from a man between 18 and 35 years old in good health. The specimen was naive CD4+ T cells sorted from blood. Subset denoted: CD45RA+ positively selected. The chain recombines TRBV5-5 with TRBJ1-1; tentative D call: TRBD1 (5 bases). Here the CDR3 reads CASSLIPTDLTEAFF. The CDR3 DNA sequence: TGTGCCAGCAGCTTGATCCCGACAGACCTCACTGAAGCTTTCTTT.